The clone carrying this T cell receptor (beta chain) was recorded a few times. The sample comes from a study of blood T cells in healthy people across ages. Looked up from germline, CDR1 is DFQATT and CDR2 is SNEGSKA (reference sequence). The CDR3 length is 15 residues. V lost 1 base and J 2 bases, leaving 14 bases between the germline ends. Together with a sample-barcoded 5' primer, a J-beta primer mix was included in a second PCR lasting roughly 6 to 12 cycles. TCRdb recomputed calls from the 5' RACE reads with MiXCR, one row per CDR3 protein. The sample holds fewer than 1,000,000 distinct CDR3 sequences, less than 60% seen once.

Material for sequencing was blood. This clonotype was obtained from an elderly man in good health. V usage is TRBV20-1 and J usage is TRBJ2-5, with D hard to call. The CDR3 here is CSARGFDTYQETQYF. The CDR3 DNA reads TGCAGTGCTAGAGGTTTCGATACATATCAAGAGACCCAGTACTTC.